The rows below give T cell receptor beta chains drawn from one sample of a study of T-cell reconstitution after alpha-beta-depleted transplantation in children. TCRdb reprocessed the PCR reads with MiXCR, giving one entry per CDR3 protein. Altogether around 480,000 distinct CDR3 sequences are present, 30% to 35% being singletons, with the ten largest covering 2% to 3%. The specimen was PBMCs from the stem cell graft donor, collected from the stem cell graft. These receptors all come from a human donor who donated a stem cell graft to a child with aplastic anemia. The CDR3 runs from the conserved cysteine through the conserved F or W. The D gene is left open where the match is weak. Some rows have no size entry. The others give once, few or many, or a class for an expanded clone.

v_call: TRBV19
cdr3_length: 15
clone_size: NA
d_call: NA
j_call: TRBJ1-1
cdr3_aa: CASSYPGAGNTEAFF
cdr3_nt: TGTGCCAGTAGTTACCCGGGGGCCGGGAACACTGAAGCTTTCTTT

v_call: TRBV4-2
cdr3_length: 15
clone_size: few
d_call: NA
j_call: TRBJ2-2
cdr3_aa: CASSQATVNTGELFF
cdr3_nt: TGTGCCAGCAGCCAAGCGACGGTGAACACCGGGGAGCTGTTTTTT

v_call: TRBV6-5
cdr3_length: 14
clone_size: few
d_call: TRBD1
j_call: TRBJ2-7
cdr3_aa: CASSWLDRGSEQYF
cdr3_nt: TGTGCCAGCAGTTGGTTGGACAGGGGATCCGAGCAGTACTTC

v_call: TRBV7-2
cdr3_length: 12
clone_size: few
d_call: NA
j_call: TRBJ2-3
cdr3_aa: CASSGTADTQYF
cdr3_nt: TGTGCCAGCAGCGGGACCGCAGATACGCAGTATTTT

v_call: TRBV28
cdr3_length: 15
clone_size: once
d_call: TRBD1
j_call: TRBJ2-7
cdr3_aa: CASSFTGTEKAGQYF
cdr3_nt: TGTGCCAGCAGTTTCACCGGGACAGAAAAGGCCGGGCAGTACTTC

v_call: TRBV6-1
cdr3_length: 13
clone_size: few
d_call: NA
j_call: TRBJ1-1
cdr3_aa: CASRRATNTEAFF
cdr3_nt: TGTGCCAGCCGGAGGGCGACAAACACTGAAGCTTTCTTT

v_call: TRBV5-4
cdr3_length: 14
clone_size: NA
d_call: TRBD1
j_call: TRBJ2-1
cdr3_aa: CASIEQGIQNEQFF
cdr3_nt: TGTGCCAGCATCGAACAGGGGATACAGAATGAGCAGTTCTTC

v_call: TRBV6-5
cdr3_length: 14
clone_size: NA
d_call: TRBD2
j_call: TRBJ2-1
cdr3_aa: CASSSSGSGYEQFF
cdr3_nt: TGTGCCAGCAGTTCTAGCGGGAGTGGGTATGAGCAGTTCTTC

v_call: TRBV7-8
cdr3_length: 15
clone_size: NA
d_call: NA
j_call: TRBJ1-2
cdr3_aa: CASSLATGSSYGYTF
cdr3_nt: TGTGCCAGCAGCTTAGCCACAGGGTCCAGCTATGGCTACACCTTC

v_call: TRBV7-8
cdr3_length: 14
clone_size: NA
d_call: NA
j_call: TRBJ2-3
cdr3_aa: CASSLVVSRDTQYF
cdr3_nt: TGTGCCAGCAGCTTAGTTGTCAGCAGGGATACGCAGTATTTT

v_call: TRBV6-1
cdr3_length: 13
clone_size: NA
d_call: NA
j_call: TRBJ1-5
cdr3_aa: CASRARGNQPQHF
cdr3_nt: TGTGCCAGCCGGGCGCGCGGCAATCAGCCCCAGCATTTT

v_call: TRBV4-2
cdr3_length: 12
clone_size: NA
d_call: NA
j_call: TRBJ1-1
cdr3_aa: CASSQVDSEAFF
cdr3_nt: TGTGCCAGCAGCCAAGTGGACTCTGAAGCTTTCTTT

v_call: TRBV28
cdr3_length: 11
clone_size: NA
d_call: NA
j_call: TRBJ2-2
cdr3_aa: CASPGGGELFF
cdr3_nt: TGTGCCAGCCCCGGGGGCGGGGAGCTGTTTTTT

v_call: TRBV7-9
cdr3_length: 14
clone_size: NA
d_call: NA
j_call: TRBJ2-7
cdr3_aa: CASTRQIPSYEQYF
cdr3_nt: TGTGCCAGCACAAGACAGATCCCGAGCTACGAGCAGTACTTC

v_call: TRBV27
cdr3_length: 14
clone_size: NA
d_call: TRBD2
j_call: TRBJ2-1
cdr3_aa: CASEDAGGRNEQFF
cdr3_nt: TGTGCCAGCGAGGACGCGGGAGGTAGGAATGAGCAGTTCTTC

v_call: TRBV11-1
cdr3_length: 16
clone_size: NA
d_call: TRBD2
j_call: TRBJ2-1
cdr3_aa: CASSSGLAGGWGEQFF
cdr3_nt: TGTGCCAGCAGCTCGGGACTAGCGGGAGGTTGGGGTGAGCAGTTCTTC

v_call: TRBV30
cdr3_length: 15
clone_size: NA
d_call: NA
j_call: TRBJ1-2
cdr3_aa: CAWSVQELKNYGYTF
cdr3_nt: TGTGCCTGGAGTGTTCAGGAACTAAAGAACTATGGCTACACCTTC

v_call: TRBV7-9
cdr3_length: 14
clone_size: NA
d_call: NA
j_call: TRBJ2-7
cdr3_aa: CASSPGAGPYEQYF
cdr3_nt: TGTGCCAGCAGCCCGGGGGCAGGGCCCTACGAGCAGTACTTC

v_call: TRBV27
cdr3_length: 17
clone_size: few
d_call: TRBD2
j_call: TRBJ2-1
cdr3_aa: CASSLRASGTTYNEQFF
cdr3_nt: TGTGCCAGCAGTTTAAGGGCTAGCGGGACAACCTACAATGAGCAGTTCTTC

v_call: TRBV5-6
cdr3_length: 14
clone_size: once
d_call: NA
j_call: TRBJ2-5
cdr3_aa: CASSSFAIQETQYF
cdr3_nt: TGTGCCAGCAGCTCGTTCGCTATTCAAGAGACCCAGTACTTC

v_call: TRBV11-1
cdr3_length: 18
clone_size: NA
d_call: TRBD2
j_call: TRBJ2-3
cdr3_aa: CASSPNPGLAGVADTQYF
cdr3_nt: TGTGCCAGCAGCCCTAACCCGGGACTAGCGGGAGTGGCAGATACGCAGTATTTT

v_call: TRBV4-3
cdr3_length: 15
clone_size: NA
d_call: TRBD1
j_call: TRBJ1-4
cdr3_aa: CASSQHTPGGEKLFF
cdr3_nt: TGCGCCAGCAGCCAACACACACCAGGGGGGGAAAAACTGTTTTTT

v_call: TRBV5-6
cdr3_length: 15
clone_size: NA
d_call: NA
j_call: TRBJ2-7
cdr3_aa: CASSLEASNSNEQYF
cdr3_nt: TGTGCCAGCAGCTTGGAAGCCAGCAATTCGAACGAGCAGTACTTC

v_call: TRBV12-3/TRBV12-4
cdr3_length: 13
clone_size: once
d_call: NA
j_call: TRBJ1-2
cdr3_aa: CASGQTGNYGYTF
cdr3_nt: TGTGCCAGCGGTCAAACAGGGAACTATGGCTACACCTTC

v_call: TRBV6-1
cdr3_length: 13
clone_size: few
d_call: NA
j_call: TRBJ2-2
cdr3_aa: CASIGGITGELFF
cdr3_nt: TGTGCCAGCATCGGAGGGATAACCGGGGAGCTGTTTTTT

v_call: TRBV6-1
cdr3_length: 19
clone_size: NA
d_call: TRBD2
j_call: TRBJ2-1
cdr3_aa: CASTERALADLGSYNEQFF
cdr3_nt: TGTGCCAGCACCGAAAGGGCCCTAGCGGACCTTGGCTCCTACAATGAGCAGTTCTTC

v_call: TRBV30
cdr3_length: 14
clone_size: NA
d_call: NA
j_call: TRBJ1-3
cdr3_aa: CAWVSREYGNTIYF
cdr3_nt: TGTGCCTGGGTGAGCAGGGAGTATGGAAACACCATATATTTT

v_call: TRBV12-3/TRBV12-4
cdr3_length: 13
clone_size: few
d_call: TRBD2
j_call: TRBJ2-1
cdr3_aa: CASSLGPSGEQFF
cdr3_nt: TGTGCCAGCAGTTTAGGCCCTAGCGGAGAGCAGTTCTTC

v_call: TRBV27
cdr3_length: 14
clone_size: NA
d_call: NA
j_call: TRBJ1-6
cdr3_aa: CASSLSRGESPLHF
cdr3_nt: TGTGCCAGCAGTTTATCCAGGGGCGAGTCACCCCTCCACTTT

v_call: TRBV5-8
cdr3_length: 15
clone_size: NA
d_call: TRBD2
j_call: TRBJ2-5
cdr3_aa: CASSARLAGEETQYF
cdr3_nt: TGTGCCAGCAGCGCGCGACTAGCGGGAGAAGAGACCCAGTACTTC

v_call: TRBV20-1
cdr3_length: 15
clone_size: few
d_call: TRBD1
j_call: TRBJ2-3
cdr3_aa: CSARAGQGIADTQYF
cdr3_nt: TGCAGTGCTAGGGCGGGACAGGGGATCGCAGATACGCAGTATTTT

v_call: TRBV12-3/TRBV12-4
cdr3_length: 16
clone_size: many
d_call: NA
j_call: TRBJ1-2
cdr3_aa: CASSSPNRDGNYGYTF
cdr3_nt: TGTGCCAGCAGTAGCCCGAACAGGGACGGTAACTATGGCTACACCTTC

v_call: TRBV12-3/TRBV12-4
cdr3_length: 15
clone_size: NA
d_call: NA
j_call: TRBJ1-3
cdr3_aa: CASSPGVLSGNTIYF
cdr3_nt: TGTGCCAGCAGTCCGGGGGTACTCTCTGGAAACACCATATATTTT

v_call: TRBV29-1
cdr3_length: 13
clone_size: few
d_call: NA
j_call: TRBJ1-4
cdr3_aa: CSAQGARGEKLFF
cdr3_nt: TGCAGCGCACAGGGAGCGCGTGGTGAAAAACTGTTTTTT

v_call: TRBV5-5
cdr3_length: 13
clone_size: NA
d_call: NA
j_call: TRBJ2-5
cdr3_aa: CASSLLLAETQYF
cdr3_nt: TGTGCCAGCAGCTTGCTACTAGCTGAGACCCAGTACTTC

v_call: TRBV20-1
cdr3_length: 13
clone_size: NA
d_call: NA
j_call: TRBJ1-6
cdr3_aa: CSASAAGVSPLHF
cdr3_nt: TGCAGTGCTAGCGCTGCAGGGGTTTCACCCCTCCACTTT

v_call: TRBV5-6
cdr3_length: 15
clone_size: NA
d_call: NA
j_call: TRBJ2-1
cdr3_aa: CASSLVSSDYNEQFF
cdr3_nt: TGTGCCAGCAGCCTAGTTTCTAGCGATTACAATGAGCAGTTCTTC